Listed below are T cell receptor beta chains from one sample, sequenced in a study of radiation and T cells in renal cell carcinoma. TCRdb's copy holds only in-frame clones and misses some; the assay was immunoSEQ multiplex PCR. The repertoire holds approximately 140,000 clones, roughly 90% seen once, with roughly 4% in the top ten. This specimen was blood, taken from a patient whose treatment included radiotherapy and nephrectomy. The receptors derive from a woman in her seventies with renal cell carcinoma. CDR3s include the opening cysteine and the closing phenylalanine or tryptophan. Each record gives: V gene, D gene, J gene, clone size, CDR3 protein, CDR3 DNA. D genes are given only for firm matches. Expanded clones are given a class, and other clones once, few, many or no size at all.

>TRBV19|-|TRBJ1-3|-
CASSGAGNTIYF
TGTGCCAGTTCAGGGGCTGGAAACACCATATATTTT
>TRBV27|-|TRBJ2-3|once
CASSSPGKGTDTQYF
TGTGCCAGCAGTTCCCCAGGGAAGGGCACAGATACGCAGTATTTT
>TRBV7-2|-|TRBJ1-1|-
CASSPIKNIGEAFF
TGTGCCAGCAGCCCCATAAAGAACATCGGTGAAGCTTTCTTT
>TRBV29-1|TRBD2|TRBJ2-3|once
CSVVAGGVTDTQYF
TGCAGCGTAGTAGCGGGGGGGGTAACAGATACGCAGTATTTT
>TRBV27|-|TRBJ1-2|-
CASSSSGFGYGYTF
TGTGCCAGCAGTTCATCAGGGTTTGGCTATGGCTACACCTTC
>TRBV9|-|TRBJ2-5|-
CASSGGLYQETQYF
TGTGCCAGCAGCGGGGGCCTTTACCAAGAGACCCAGTACTTC
>TRBV2|-|TRBJ1-1|-
CASRETYMNTEAFF
TGTGCCAGCAGGGAGACCTACATGAACACTGAAGCTTTCTTT
>TRBV6-1|-|TRBJ2-7|-
CASSEAGVTYEQYF
TGTGCCAGCAGTGAAGCGGGGGTTACCTACGAGCAGTACTTC
>TRBV2|-|TRBJ2-5|-
CASSGPPYIETQYF
TGTGCCAGCAGTGGGCCCCCTTATATAGAGACCCAGTACTTC
>TRBV6-5|-|TRBJ2-2|-
CASRGQSNTGELFF
TGTGCCAGCAGAGGACAGTCGAACACCGGGGAGCTGTTTTTT
>TRBV30|-|TRBJ1-3|-
CAWGPGGNTIYF
TGTGCCTGGGGCCCGGGGGGAAACACCATATATTTT
>TRBV7-2|TRBD1|TRBJ1-6|-
CASSLAQGAENSPLHF
TGTGCCAGCAGCTTGGCCCAGGGGGCGGAGAATTCACCCCTCCACTTT
>TRBV4-2|TRBD2|TRBJ2-5|-
CASSSSGGKETQYF
TGTGCCAGTAGCTCTAGCGGGGGGAAAGAGACCCAGTACTTC
>TRBV6-5|TRBD1|TRBJ1-2|-
CASRPRDSSYGYTF
TGTGCCAGCAGACCCCGGGACAGTAGTTATGGCTACACCTTC
>TRBV15|-|TRBJ1-4|-
CATSRVNEKLFF
TGTGCCACCAGCAGAGTGAACGAAAAACTGTTTTTT
>TRBV14|-|TRBJ2-2|-
CASSQGQGYTGELFF
TGTGCCAGCAGCCAAGGCCAGGGCTACACCGGGGAGCTGTTTTTT
>TRBV9|TRBD2|TRBJ2-3|-
CASSVEVAGGADTQYF
TGTGCCAGCAGCGTAGAGGTAGCGGGGGGAGCAGATACGCAGTATTTT